This TCR beta chain comes out of a study of blood T cell repertoires in COVID-19. Study context: The analysed material was cDNA or gDNA that came from T cells, B-cell-depleted T cells, or PBMCs.

The data were produced by immunoSEQ multiplex PCR, yet TCRdb's version contains in-frame clones alone and is incomplete. This table holds fewer than 500,000 clones, about 90% found once. The receptor was derived from a woman aged 18-29 years with acute COVID-19. The sequencing sample was made of PBMCs or T cells enriched from blood (not recorded which).

This CDR3 is CASRPTALGYTF. The CDR3 DNA reads as TGTGCCAGCAGACCGACAGCTCTGGGCTACACCTTC. V is TRBV11-2 and J is TRBJ1-2; the D gene is possibly TRBD1 (5 bases). V lost 6 bases and J lost 8, with 13 bases in between. The germline V gene encodes CDR1 SGHAT and CDR2 FQNNGV. The CDR3 loop spans 12 amino acids.